This T cell receptor (beta chain) is drawn from a study of Ad26.COV2.S vaccination and SARS-CoV-2 variants. Regarding treatment: roughly 19 received Ad26.COV2.S at low or high dose, single or two shots; 5 received placebo; per-sample allocation not given. Sampling was done on day 63 after the first vaccine or placebo injection. Germline lookup yields CDR1 SGHNT and CDR2 YYREEE (reference sequence). CDR3 length equals 16 residues. V gave up 2 bases and J gave up 0 bases, with 14 bases separating them. The protocol was immunoSEQ multiplex PCR, while the TCRdb copy is restricted to in-frame clones and leaves out a portion. The data contain 350,000 to 400,000 clones, roughly nine tenths of them singletons.

The receptor's source is a person aged 18-65 years who received the Ad26.COV2.S COVID-19 vaccine or a placebo. The chain combines TRBV5-4 with TRBJ1-1; D is perhaps TRBD1 (5 bases). The source was peripheral blood, collected in a trial of Ad26.COV2.S vaccine versus placebo. The CDR3 sequence: CASSLDRGHLNTEAFF. The CDR3 nucleotides read TGTGCCAGCAGCTTAGACCGAGGACACCTGAACACTGAAGCTTTCTTT.